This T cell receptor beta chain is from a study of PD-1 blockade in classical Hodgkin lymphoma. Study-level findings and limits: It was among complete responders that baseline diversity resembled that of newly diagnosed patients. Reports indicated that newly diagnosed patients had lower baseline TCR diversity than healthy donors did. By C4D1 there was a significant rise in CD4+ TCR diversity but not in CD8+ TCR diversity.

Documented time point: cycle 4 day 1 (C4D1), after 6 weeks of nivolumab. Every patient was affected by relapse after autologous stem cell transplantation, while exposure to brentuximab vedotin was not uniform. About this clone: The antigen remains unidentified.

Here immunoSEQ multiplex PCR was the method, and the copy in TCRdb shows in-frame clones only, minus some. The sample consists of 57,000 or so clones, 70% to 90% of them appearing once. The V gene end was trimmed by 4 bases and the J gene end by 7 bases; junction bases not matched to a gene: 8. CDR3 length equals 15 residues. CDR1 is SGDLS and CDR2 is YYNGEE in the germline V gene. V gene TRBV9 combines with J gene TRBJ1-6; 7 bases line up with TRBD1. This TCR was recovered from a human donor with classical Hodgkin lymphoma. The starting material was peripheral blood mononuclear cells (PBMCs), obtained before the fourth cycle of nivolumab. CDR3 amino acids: CASSPRQGPNSPLHF. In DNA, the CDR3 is TGTGCCAGCAGCCCGAGACAGGGACCAAATTCACCCCTCCACTTT.